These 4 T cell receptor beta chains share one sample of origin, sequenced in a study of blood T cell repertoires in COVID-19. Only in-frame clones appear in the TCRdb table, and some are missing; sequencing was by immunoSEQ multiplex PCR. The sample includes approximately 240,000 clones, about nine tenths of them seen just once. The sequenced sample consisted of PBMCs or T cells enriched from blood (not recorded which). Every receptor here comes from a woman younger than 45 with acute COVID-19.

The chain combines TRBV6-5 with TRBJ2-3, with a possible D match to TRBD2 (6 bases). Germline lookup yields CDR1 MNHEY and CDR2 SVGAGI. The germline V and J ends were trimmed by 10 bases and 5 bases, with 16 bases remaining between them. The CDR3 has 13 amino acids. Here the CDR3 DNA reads TGTGCCACCACGACGGGGGATCAAGATACGCAGTATTTT. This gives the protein CATTTGDQDTQYF.

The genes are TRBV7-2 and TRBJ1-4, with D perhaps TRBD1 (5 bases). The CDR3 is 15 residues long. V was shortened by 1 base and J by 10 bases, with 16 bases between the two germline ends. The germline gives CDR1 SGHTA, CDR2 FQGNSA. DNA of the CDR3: TGTGCCAGCAGCTTAGTCCTAGGGGCAAGTGGAAAACTGTTTTTT. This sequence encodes CASSLVLGASGKLFF.

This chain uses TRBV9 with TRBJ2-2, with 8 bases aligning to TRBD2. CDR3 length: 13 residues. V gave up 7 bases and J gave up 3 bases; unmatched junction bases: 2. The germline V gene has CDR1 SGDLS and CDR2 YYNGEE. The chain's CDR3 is CASGLAHTGELFF. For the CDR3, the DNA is TGTGCCAGCGGACTAGCTCACACCGGGGAGCTGTTTTTT.

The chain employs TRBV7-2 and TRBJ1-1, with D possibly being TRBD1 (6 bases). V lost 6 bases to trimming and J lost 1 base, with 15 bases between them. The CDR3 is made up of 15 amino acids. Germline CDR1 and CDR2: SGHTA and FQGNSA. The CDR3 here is CASRWYRGSNTEAFF. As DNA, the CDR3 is TGTGCCAGCAGGTGGTATAGGGGGTCGAACACTGAAGCTTTCTTT.